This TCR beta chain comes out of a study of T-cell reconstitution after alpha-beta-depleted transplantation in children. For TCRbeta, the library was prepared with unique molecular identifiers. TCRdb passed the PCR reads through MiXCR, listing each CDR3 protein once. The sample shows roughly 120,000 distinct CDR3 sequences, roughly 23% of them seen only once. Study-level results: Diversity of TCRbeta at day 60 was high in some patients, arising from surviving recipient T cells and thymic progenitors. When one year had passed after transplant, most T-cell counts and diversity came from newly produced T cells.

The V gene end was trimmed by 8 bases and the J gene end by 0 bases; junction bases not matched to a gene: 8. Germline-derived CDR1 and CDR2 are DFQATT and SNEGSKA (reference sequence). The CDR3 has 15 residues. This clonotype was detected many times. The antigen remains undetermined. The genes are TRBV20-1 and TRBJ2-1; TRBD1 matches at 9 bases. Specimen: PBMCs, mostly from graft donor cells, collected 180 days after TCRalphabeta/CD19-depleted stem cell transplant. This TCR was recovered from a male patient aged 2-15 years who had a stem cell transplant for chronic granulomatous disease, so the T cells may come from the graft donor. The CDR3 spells CSSQGAESSYNEQFF. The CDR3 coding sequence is TGCAGTTCACAGGGGGCAGAGAGCTCCTACAATGAGCAGTTCTTC.